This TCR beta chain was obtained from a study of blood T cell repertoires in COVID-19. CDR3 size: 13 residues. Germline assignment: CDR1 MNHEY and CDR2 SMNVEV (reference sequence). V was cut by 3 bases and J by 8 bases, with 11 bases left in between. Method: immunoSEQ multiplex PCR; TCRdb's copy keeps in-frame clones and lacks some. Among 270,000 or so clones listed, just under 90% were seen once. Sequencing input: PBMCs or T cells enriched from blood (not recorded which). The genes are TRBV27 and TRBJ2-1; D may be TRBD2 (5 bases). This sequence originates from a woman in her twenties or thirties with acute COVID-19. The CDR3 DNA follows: TGTGCCAGCAGTTTCGTGGACGGGGATGAGCAGTTCTTC. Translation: CASSFVDGDEQFF.